The 26 T cell receptor beta chains below come from one sample, sequenced in a study of blood T cells in healthy people across ages. Using a J-beta primer mix together with a sample-barcoded 5' primer, a second PCR was run for about 6 to 11 cycles. One entry per CDR3 protein results from TCRdb running MiXCR on the 5' RACE reads. This table has 540,000 or so distinct CDR3 sequences, less than 25% appearing once. These data also featured in a second study, about T cells of mothers and their children.

The sample taken for sequencing was blood. The source is a boy between 5 and 17 years old in good health.

The chain is built from TRBV7-2 and TRBJ2-3, with D perhaps TRBD1 or TRBD2 (5 bases each). CDR1 is SGHTA and CDR2 is FQGNSA in the germline V gene. V dropped 8 bases and J dropped 2 bases, with 17 bases sitting between them. CDR3 length: 15 amino acids. CDR3 nucleotide sequence: TGTGCCAGCGGGGGATCGCCGAGGGCCACAGATACGCAGTATTTT. Its protein product is CASGGSPRATDTQYF.

This clonotype has a handful of counts. The J gene is TRBJ2-3, the V gene TRBV7-9, with 7 nucleotides matching TRBD2. Trimming cost V 7 bases and J 0 bases; bases outside gene matches: 19. CDR1 and CDR2 (germline): SEHNR, FQNEAQ (reference sequence). This CDR3 contains 19 residues. CDR3 in DNA: TGTGCCAGCATCCTAGGCCGGACTACGCGGGGGATTAGCACAGATACGCAGTATTTT. It codes for CASILGRTTRGISTDTQYF.

This clonotype has a count of ten or more. The chain uses TRBV7-2 and TRBJ1-2, with D perhaps matching TRBD1 (5 bases). With 5 bases removed from V and 8 bases from J, the gap between germline ends came to 15 bases. The CDR3 runs to 13 residues. Germline loops: CDR1 SGHTA, CDR2 FQGNSA. CDR3 coding DNA: TGTGCCAGCAGCCCCACGCCGGGGCCCGGCTACACCTTC. Protein: CASSPTPGPGYTF.

The rearrangement joins TRBV7-9 to TRBJ2-1; weak D call: TRBD2 (5 bases). CDR3 length: 15 residues. From germline, CDR1 is SEHNR and CDR2 FQNEAQ (reference sequence). Trimming cost V 6 bases and J 3 bases, with 15 bases left between them. The CDR3 sequence: CASSPFGDNYNEQFF. Written as DNA, the CDR3 is TGTGCCAGCAGTCCGTTCGGGGATAACTACAATGAGCAGTTCTTC.

This clonotype was seen only a few times. This chain connects TRBV12-3 or TRBV12-4 to TRBJ2-1; D remains unclear. The CDR3 runs 13 residues. The V and J ends lost 5 bases and 2 bases respectively, with 7 bases between them. The CDR3, as DNA: TGTGCCAGCAGTCCGTACCCCTACAATGAGCAGTTCTTC. This codes for CASSPYPYNEQFF.

Many counts were recorded for this clonotype. The V gene is TRBV6-2 or TRBV6-3, the J gene TRBJ2-2, with 9 bases fitting TRBD2. Trimming cost V 7 bases and J 5 bases; bases outside gene matches: 5. Germline V gene sequence: CDR1 MNHEY, CDR2 SVGEGT. This CDR3 region has 14 residues. This CDR3 reads CASMVAGETGELFF. The DNA for the CDR3 is TGTGCCAGCATGGTAGCGGGAGAGACCGGGGAGCTGTTTTTT.

The chain employs TRBV6-2 or TRBV6-3 and TRBJ2-3; TRBD2 aligns across 11 bases. The CDR3 sequence is 15 residues long. J was trimmed by 6 bases and V by 2 bases; bases with no gene match: 4. Germline V lookup: CDR1 MNHEY, CDR2 SVGEGT. The DNA of the CDR3 is TGTGCCAGCAGTTACCTACTAGCGGGAGCGGATACGCAGTATTTT. This gives the protein CASSYLLAGADTQYF.

This clonotype was detected ten times or more. This chain uses TRBV29-1 with TRBJ1-1, with D hard to call. V was trimmed by 0 bases and J by 5 bases, leaving 7 bases between them. The CDR3 covers 12 residues. In germline, CDR1 is SQVTM, CDR2 ANQGSEA. The chain's CDR3 is CSVEDSGTEAFF. Written as DNA, the CDR3 is TGCAGCGTTGAAGATTCCGGGACTGAAGCTTTCTTT.

The V call is TRBV6-6, the J call TRBJ2-4; 7 nucleotides align to TRBD2. This CDR3 has 15 residues. Germline lookup yields CDR1 MNHNY and CDR2 SVGAGI (reference sequence). V was clipped by 8 bases and J by 4 bases; unmatched bases: 11. The CDR3 protein is CASRPTGEGKNIQYF. In DNA form, the CDR3 reads TGTGCCAGCCGACCCACGGGGGAGGGTAAAAACATTCAGTACTTC.

In its sample, this clonotype was seen a few times. This rearrangement joins TRBV5-1 to TRBJ2-1; D tentatively fits TRBD1 or TRBD2 (6 bases each). This CDR3 is built from 16 residues. CDR1 and CDR2 from the germline V gene are SGHRS and YFSETQ. Trimming left V 4 bases short and J 8 bases short, with 22 bases between. The DNA for the CDR3 is TGCGCCAGCAGCCCCCCTTACGGGGGCCCCTTGGATGAGCAGTTCTTC. Protein product: CASSPPYGGPLDEQFF.

The chain is built from TRBV4-1 and TRBJ1-1; D not resolved. The CDR3 extends over 15 amino acids. CDR1 and CDR2 from the germline V gene are MGHRA and YSYEKL. V was cut by 0 bases and J by 1 base, with 9 bases left in between. CDR3 protein: CASSQESRGNTEAFF. The CDR3 DNA reads TGCGCCAGCAGCCAAGAATCACGAGGGAACACTGAAGCTTTCTTT.

In this sample, this clonotype turned up a few times. This CDR3 is CASSEALRDSVLAKNIQYF. CDR3 in DNA: TGTGCCAGCAGTGAAGCGCTCAGGGATAGCGTGCTAGCCAAAAACATTCAGTACTTC. J is TRBJ2-4 and V is TRBV2, with D perhaps TRBD1 or TRBD2 (5 bases each). Trimming shortened V by 0 bases and J by 0 bases, and 18 bases separated the two germline ends. The CDR3 has 19 amino acids. Germline CDR1 is SNHLY and CDR2 is FYNNEI.

This clonotype showed up just a few times. This chain connects TRBV20-1 to TRBJ2-6; possibly TRBD2 for D (5 bases). Trimming stripped 4 bases from V and 2 bases from J, with 9 bases between. The V gene's germline CDR1 is DFQATT and CDR2 SNEGSKA (reference sequence). The CDR3 runs to 14 residues. Here the CDR3 reads CSAIVGAGANVLTF. The CDR3, as DNA: TGCAGTGCTATTGTGGGAGCTGGGGCCAACGTCCTGACTTTC.

This clonotype was seen many times. The chain couples TRBV20-1 to TRBJ1-2; D might be TRBD1 (5 bases). Trimming stripped 0 bases from V and 8 bases from J, with 19 bases between. In germline, CDR1 is DFQATT, CDR2 SNEGSKA (reference sequence). The CDR3 runs 15 residues. This CDR3 is CSARDRRDPEGGYTF. CDR3 nucleotides: TGCAGTGCTAGAGATCGGAGGGACCCCGAAGGGGGCTACACCTTC.

The chain couples TRBV10-3 to TRBJ2-5; 7 bases map to TRBD1. The J call may be mistaken, given a closer DNA end match to TRBJ2-1. Germline V gives CDR1 ENHRY, CDR2 SYGVKD. The CDR3 has 16 amino acids. The CDR3 sequence is CAISGPTGIAYNEQFF. In DNA, the CDR3 is TGTGCCATCAGTGGTCCGACAGGGATCGCCTACAATGAGCAGTTCTTC.

This clonotype was counted between two and nine times. The J gene is TRBJ2-4, the V gene TRBV27, with D possibly TRBD2 on 6 matching bases. V lost 6 bases to trimming and J lost 6 bases, with 18 bases between them. The germline V gene has CDR1 MNHEY and CDR2 SMNVEV (reference sequence). This CDR3 contains 15 residues. The CDR3 nucleotides read TGTGCCAGCAGCCAGTCGGGGCAGGGAGGAAACATTCAGTACTTC. Encoded protein: CASSQSGQGGNIQYF.

J is TRBJ2-3 and V is TRBV30; D call uncertain. The V end lost 0 bases, the J end lost 0 bases, and 10 bases lay between the germline ends. The germline V gene has CDR1 GTSNPN and CDR2 SVGIG (reference sequence). The CDR3 consists of 15 residues. As DNA, the CDR3 is TGTGCCTGGAGTGTTGGGTGGCCTAGCACAGATACGCAGTATTTT. Translation gives CAWSVGWPSTDTQYF.

This clonotype was observed a few times. The rearrangement links TRBV6-4 to TRBJ2-3; 13 nucleotides line up with TRBD2. The CDR3 sequence is 16 residues long. Germline V gives CDR1 MRHNA, CDR2 SNTAGT. Trimming took 2 bases from V and 1 from J; bases not matched to a gene: 0. The CDR3 DNA reads TGTGCCAGCAGTGACGGGACTAGCGGGGGCACAGATACGCAGTATTTT. It codes for CASSDGTSGGTDTQYF.

This clonotype turned up a few times. V gene TRBV6-2 or TRBV6-3 combines with J gene TRBJ1-1; weak D call: TRBD1 (6 bases). Germline CDR1 is MNHEY and CDR2 is SVGEGT. The CDR3 spans 14 residues. Trimming cost V 6 bases and J 3 bases, with 14 bases left between them. CDR3 sequence (DNA): TGTGCCAGCAGACCCACAGGGAGGGACACTGAAGCTTTCTTT. Its protein is CASRPTGRDTEAFF.

About this clonotype: The junction differs from germline at one of its ends, possibly a read error. The rearrangement joins TRBV20-1 to TRBJ2-5, with TRBD2 identical over 9 bases. The tail of the sequence fits TRBJ2-1 better, so the J call may be wrong. This CDR3 has 16 amino acids. The germline V gene has CDR1 DFQATT and CDR2 SNEGSKA (reference sequence). The CDR3 DNA is TGCAGTGCTAGAACCATAGCGGGAGTAAGCTACAATAAGCAGTTCTTC. Encoded protein: CSARTIAGVSYNKQFF.

This clonotype has at least ten counts. The chain joins TRBV10-3 to TRBJ2-4; 9 nucleotides match TRBD2. The V and J ends lost 2 bases and 0 bases, in that order; junction bases with no gene match: 5. This CDR3 is 17 amino acids long. Germline CDR1 ENHRY, CDR2 SYGVKD. CDR3 bases: TGTGCCATCAGTGAGCGGGCTAGCGGGGTAGCCAAAAACATTCAGTACTTC. This codes for CAISERASGVAKNIQYF.

This clonotype has more than one count but fewer than ten. The chain combines TRBV4-3 with TRBJ1-6, with D possibly being TRBD1 (6 bases). The germline V gene has CDR1 LGHNA and CDR2 YSLEER. Trimming took 0 bases from V and 10 from J, leaving 19 bases between them. There are 17 residues in the CDR3. As DNA, the CDR3 is TGCGCCAGCAGCCAAGATATCCTTGGACAGAGCGGGTCACCCCTCCACTTT. It is translated as CASSQDILGQSGSPLHF.

This clonotype was counted a few times. At one boundary the junction diverges from the germline segment, which might be a read error. This rearrangement joins TRBV9 to TRBJ2-2; the D gene could be TRBD1 or TRBD2 (6 bases each). Germline CDR1 SGDLS, CDR2 YYNGEE. The CDR3 runs to 19 residues. CDR3 coding DNA: TGTGCCGGCAGCGGAGGGGGACCCCAGGGGTTTTTCCCCACCGGGGAGCTGTTTTTT. Protein: CAGSGGGPQGFFPTGELFF.

This clonotype has at least ten counts. The V and J genes are TRBV5-1 and TRBJ2-3, with TRBD2 matching over 11 bases. CDR3 size: 16 residues. V gave up 3 bases and J gave up 3 bases; unmatched junction bases: 6. Germline lookup yields CDR1 SGHRS and CDR2 YFSETQ. The CDR3 DNA is TGCGCCAGCAGCTCCACTAGCGGGAGTATGACAGATACGCAGTATTTT. Protein: CASSSTSGSMTDTQYF.

This clonotype was counted once. V and J are TRBV12-3 or TRBV12-4 and TRBJ2-7; D call uncertain. The CDR3 totals 15 residues. V lost 1 base and J lost 0, with 10 bases in between. CDR3 in DNA: TGTGCCAGCAGTTTAGGGGCGGTTAGCTCCTACGAGCAGTACTTC. Translation gives CASSLGAVSSYEQYF.

This clonotype was seen a handful of times. The CDR3: CASSQLYYGYTF. The CDR3 DNA reads as TGTGCCAGCAGTCAGCTTTACTATGGCTACACCTTC. The rearrangement links TRBV28 to TRBJ1-2; D gene uncertain. Trimming stripped 5 bases from V and 3 bases from J, with 7 bases between. This CDR3 has 12 amino acids. Germline lookup yields CDR1 MDHEN and CDR2 SYDVKM.